Shown below are 8 T cell receptor beta chains from a single sample sequenced in a study of T-cell memory formation after mild COVID-19. TCRdb reanalysed the 5' RACE reads using MiXCR and keeps one entry per CDR3 protein. The sample contains roughly 190,000 distinct CDR3 sequences, around 25% of which appear only once. Sequenced: PBMCs or a T cell subset sorted from them (not recorded which). These receptor sequences come from an adult woman who had mild COVID-19 (a few samples of this study predate the infection). Cell type and time point are not known.

This clonotype was seen more than once but under ten times. V and J are TRBV29-1 and TRBJ2-6; 9 positions match TRBD1. This CDR3 is 12 amino acids long. Germline CDR1 reads SQVTM; CDR2 reads ANQGSEA. V trimming: 7 bases; J trimming: 12 bases; junction bases outside the gene matches: 7. This CDR3 reads CSATDRGAVLTF. For the CDR3, the DNA is TGCAGCGCTACGGACAGGGGAGCCGTCCTGACTTTC.

The rearrangement uses TRBV7-9 and TRBJ2-7; tentatively, D is TRBD1 (5 bases). The germline V and J ends were trimmed by 7 bases and 0 bases, with 13 bases remaining between them. Per the germline V gene, CDR1 is SEHNR and CDR2 is FQNEAQ (reference sequence). The CDR3 loop spans 14 amino acids. The CDR3 spells CASNPPGPSYEQYF. As DNA, the CDR3 is TGTGCCAGCAACCCTCCAGGGCCCTCCTACGAGCAGTACTTC.

This clonotype was seen at least ten times. V usage is TRBV7-9 and J usage is TRBJ1-5; the match to TRBD1 covers 10 bases. This CDR3 region has 15 residues. V dropped 5 bases and J dropped 4; count of bases not matched to a gene: 5. Per germline, CDR1 SEHNR and CDR2 FQNEAQ (reference sequence). DNA of the CDR3: TGTGCCAGCAGCCCGACAGGGGGCTTAAATCAGCCCCAGCATTTT. Protein sequence: CASSPTGGLNQPQHF.

J is TRBJ2-7 and V is TRBV20-1; D tentatively fits TRBD1 or TRBD2 (6 bases each). The CDR3 extends over 14 amino acids. V lost 0 bases and J lost 4, with 13 bases in between. The germline gives CDR1 DFQATT, CDR2 SNEGSKA (reference sequence). CDR3 nucleotide sequence: TGCAGTGCTAGAGATAGGGGGGCAGGTTACGAGCAGTACTTC. Translation: CSARDRGAGYEQYF.

The table lists this clonotype with a few counts. CDR3 bases: TGTGCCAGCAGCGTAGTACTAGCGGGAGGAATAGGTAATGAGCAGTTCTTC. Translated, it gives CASSVVLAGGIGNEQFF. The chain is built from TRBV9 and TRBJ2-1; 12 bases fit TRBD2. The J segment lost 7 bases and the V segment lost 0 bases, leaving 8 bases of the junction unmatched. Per the germline V gene, CDR1 is SGDLS and CDR2 is YYNGEE. The CDR3 runs to 17 residues. The full variable domain, with the rest looked up from reference TRBV9 and TRBJ2-1, is DSGVTQTPKHLITATGQRVTLRCSPRSGDLSVYWYQQSLDQGLQFLIQYYNGEERAKGNILERFSAQQFPDLHSELNLSSLELGDSALYFCASSVVLAGGIGNEQFFGPGTRLTVL.

The V and J genes are TRBV4-1 and TRBJ2-7; TRBD2 is a possible D gene (6 bases). Germline lookup yields CDR1 MGHRA and CDR2 YSYEKL. V lost 1 base, J lost 2 bases, and 15 bases lay in between. The CDR3 has 16 residues. This CDR3 is CASSQAAGIVPYEQYF. As DNA, the CDR3 is TGCGCCAGCAGCCAAGCTGCGGGAATCGTGCCCTACGAGCAGTACTTC.

The gene calls are TRBV29-1 and TRBJ1-1; 8 nucleotides align to TRBD1. J gave up 0 bases and V 6 bases, and 6 bases lay outside the gene matches. The CDR3 runs to 14 residues. Germline-derived CDR1 and CDR2 are SQVTM and ANQGSEA. The chain's CDR3 is CSVAWGQVNTEAFF. The CDR3 nucleotides are TGCAGCGTGGCCTGGGGACAGGTGAACACTGAAGCTTTCTTT.

The chain uses TRBV4-2 and TRBJ2-7; perhaps TRBD1 as D (6 bases). Germline V gene lookup returns CDR1 LGHNA and CDR2 YNFKEQ. V was cut by 4 bases and J by 0 bases, with 19 bases left in between. The CDR3 has 17 residues. CDR3 sequence (DNA): TGTGCCAGCAGCCCAAGTGCGGCCAGGGGAATCTCCTACGAGCAGTACTTC. This codes for CASSPSAARGISYEQYF.